The 3 T cell receptor beta chains given below trace back to one sample, sequenced in a study of T cell changes during pregnancy in multiple sclerosis. Assay used: immunoSEQ multiplex PCR; TCRdb lists only in-frame clones, some missing. Among approximately 97,000 clones listed, around 91% were seen once. Here the sequenced sample was peripheral blood, taken after pregnancy. The receptors stem from a female donor in good health, enrolled as a control in a pregnancy study.

The chain uses TRBV18 and TRBJ1-1; D unresolved. The CDR3 contains 13 residues. CDR1 and CDR2 from the germline V gene are KGHSH and LQKENI. Trimming took 0 bases from V and 1 from J, leaving 3 bases between them. The CDR3 DNA follows: TGTGCCAGCTCACCACCAGCGAACACTGAAGCTTTCTTT. It codes for CASSPPANTEAFF.

This sequence joins TRBV27 and TRBJ1-4; D may be TRBD1 (6 bases). Trimming cost V 6 bases and J 4 bases, with 9 bases left between them. CDR1 is MNHEY and CDR2 is SMNVEV in the germline V gene (reference sequence). This CDR3 has 13 amino acids. Here the CDR3 DNA reads TGTGCCAGCAGGGGACACCATAATGAAAAACTGTTTTTT. Protein product: CASRGHHNEKLFF.

V is TRBV28 and J is TRBJ1-5; 7 bases are shared with TRBD1. CDR3 length: 15 amino acids. Per the germline V gene, CDR1 is MDHEN and CDR2 is SYDVKM. V trimming: 8 bases; J trimming: 5 bases; junction bases outside the gene matches: 12. CDR3 residues: CASYPLGQAHQPQHF. In DNA, the CDR3 is TGTGCCAGCTACCCCCTCGGACAGGCGCATCAGCCCCAGCATTTT.